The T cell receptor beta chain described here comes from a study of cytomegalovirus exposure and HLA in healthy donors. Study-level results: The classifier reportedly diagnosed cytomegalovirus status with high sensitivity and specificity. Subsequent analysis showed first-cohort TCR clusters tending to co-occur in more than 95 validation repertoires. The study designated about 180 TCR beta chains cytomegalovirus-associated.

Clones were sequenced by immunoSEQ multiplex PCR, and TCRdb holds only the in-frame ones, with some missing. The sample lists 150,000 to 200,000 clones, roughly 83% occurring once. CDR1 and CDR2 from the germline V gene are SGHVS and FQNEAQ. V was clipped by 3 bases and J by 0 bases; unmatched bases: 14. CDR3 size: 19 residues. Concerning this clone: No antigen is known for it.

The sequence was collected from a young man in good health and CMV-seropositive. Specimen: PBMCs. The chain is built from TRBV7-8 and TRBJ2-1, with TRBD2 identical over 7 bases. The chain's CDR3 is CASSLGWRLALSSYNEQFF. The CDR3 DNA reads TGTGCCAGCAGCTTGGGGTGGCGACTAGCTCTGAGCTCCTACAATGAGCAGTTCTTC.